Below, 21 T cell receptor beta chains from the same sample are listed, as sequenced in a study of shared clonotypes between healthy human individuals. TCRdb's table, derived via immunoSEQ multiplex PCR, lists solely in-frame clones and lacks some. The sample records about 2,100,000 clones, roughly 91% being singletons. CD45RO-negative, CCR7-selected cells formed the naive CD8 fraction, which excluded terminally differentiated effector memory CD45RA+ cells. Sequenced input: naive CD8+ T cells from PBMCs. The origin of the receptors is a man between 18 and 35 years old in good health. Some clones in this sample may be carry-over from other donors' samples.

A remark on this clone: Distinct nucleotide sequences in the sample also encode this CDR3. The J gene is TRBJ2-1, the V gene TRBV7-9; D not certain. Germline loops: CDR1 SEHNR, CDR2 FQNEAQ (reference sequence). CDR3 length: 10 amino acids. Trimming stripped 0 bases from V and 10 bases from J, with 1 base between. CDR3 sequence reads: CASSLAEQFF. CDR3 bases: TGTGCCAGCAGCTTAGCCGAGCAGTTCTTC.

The J gene is TRBJ2-3, the V gene TRBV27; TRBD1 aligns across 7 bases. V shed 5 bases, J shed 4 bases, and the junction held 6 bases outside the gene matches. The CDR3 contains 14 residues. Germline V CDR1 and CDR2: MNHEY, SMNVEV (reference sequence). The CDR3 DNA follows: TGTGCCAGCAGTCCTACAGGGGTGCCAGATACGCAGTATTTT. Its translation: CASSPTGVPDTQYF.

The gene calls are TRBV5-2 and TRBJ2-2; the table assigns TRBD2, which was not confirmed against the DNA. TRBV5-2 is a listed pseudogene. The CDR3 spans 14 residues. Written as DNA, the CDR3 is TGTGCCAGCAGCTTAGAAGGAAACACCGGGGAGCTGTTCTTT. Protein product: CASSLEGNTGELFF.

The V and J genes are TRBV7-9 and TRBJ1-1, with D unclear. Germline CDR1 is SEHNR and CDR2 is FQNEAQ (reference sequence). V lost 4 bases and J lost 9, with 6 bases in between. This CDR3 has 10 amino acids. Here the CDR3 reads CASSSPQAFF. DNA for the CDR3: TGTGCCAGCAGCTCCCCCCAAGCTTTCTTT.

The rearrangement links TRBV15 to TRBJ1-3, with D perhaps matching TRBD1 (5 bases). Per germline, CDR1 LNHNV and CDR2 YYDKDF (reference sequence). V was clipped by 1 base and J by 3 bases, with 10 bases between them. The CDR3 has 15 amino acids. CDR3 bases: TGTGCCACCAGCAGAGGGTGGGGGAGTGGAAACACCATATATTTT. Its translation: CATSRGWGSGNTIYF.

V is TRBV5-8 and J is TRBJ2-5; D may correspond to TRBD1 or TRBD2 (6 bases each). V lost 1 base and J 4 bases, leaving 14 bases between the germline ends. Per germline, CDR1 SGHTS and CDR2 YDEGEE. The CDR3 has 15 residues. CDR3 region: CASSLKGGSLETQYF. DNA for the CDR3: TGTGCCAGCAGCTTGAAGGGGGGTTCTTTAGAGACCCAGTACTTC. Filled out from reference TRBV5-8 and TRBJ2-5, the complete variable domain reads EAGVTQSPTHLIKTRGQQATLRCSPISGHTSVYWYQQALGLGLQFLLWYDEGEERNRGNFPPRFSGRQFPNYSSELNVNALELEDSALYLCASSLKGGSLETQYFGPGTRLLVL.

The chain couples TRBV7-2 to TRBJ1-3, with 10 positions matching TRBD1. This CDR3 is 15 amino acids long. Per germline, CDR1 SGHTA and CDR2 FQGNSA. V lost 6 bases, J lost 7 bases, and 9 bases stayed unmatched. CDR3 region: CASRSTGGAGNTIYF. CDR3 nucleotide sequence: TGTGCCAGCAGATCGACAGGGGGCGCAGGGAACACCATATATTTT.

J is TRBJ2-1 and V is TRBV4-1, with 11 bases identical to TRBD2. The length of the CDR3 is 17 residues. Germline V gene lookup returns CDR1 MGHRA and CDR2 YSYEKL. Unmatched junction bases numbered 9, after V lost 4 bases and J lost 4 bases. This CDR3 reads CASSPAALAGGYNEQFF. The DNA of the CDR3 is TGCGCCAGCAGCCCCGCGGCGCTAGCGGGAGGTTACAATGAGCAGTTCTTC.

V gene TRBV18 combines with J gene TRBJ1-2; D is uncertain. Germline V gene data show CDR1 as KGHSH and CDR2 as LQKENI. V lost 3 bases to trimming and J lost 3 bases, with 17 bases between them. The CDR3 runs 16 residues. The DNA for the CDR3 is TGTGCCAGCTCACCTCCAGCTCCTCAAGAGCACTATGGCTACACCTTC. This sequence encodes CASSPPAPQEHYGYTF.

V gene TRBV12-5 combines with J gene TRBJ1-5; D is ambiguous. The CDR3 runs 13 residues. Looked up from germline, CDR1 is LGHNT and CDR2 is FRNRAP. V lost 6 bases and J lost 3, with 9 bases in between. The CDR3 sequence is CASGYHDNQPQHF. The DNA of the CDR3 is TGTGCTAGTGGATACCACGACAATCAGCCCCAGCATTTT.

This chain connects TRBV19 to TRBJ2-5; D uncertain. Trimming shortened V by 2 bases and J by 7 bases, and 14 bases separated the two germline ends. The CDR3 has 14 amino acids. Germline assignment: CDR1 LNHDA and CDR2 SQIVND (reference sequence). CDR3 bases: TGTGCCAGTAGTATAAGGTTACGGTCGGGGACCCAGTACTTC. It translates to CASSIRLRSGTQYF.

V is TRBV12-5 and J is TRBJ2-1, with TRBD2 matching 11 bases. The CDR3 is 20 amino acids. Looked up from germline, CDR1 is LGHNT and CDR2 is FRNRAP. The V gene end was trimmed by 1 base and the J gene end by 0 bases; junction bases not matched to a gene: 11. The CDR3 DNA is TGTGCTAGTGGTTTGGACAGGTTAGCGGGAGGGATGAGCTCCTACAATGAGCAGTTCTTC. Translated: CASGLDRLAGGMSSYNEQFF.

The CDR3 is CASSDLREGPSSEGEQYF. Written as DNA, the CDR3 is TGTGCCAGCAGTGACTTGCGGGAGGGCCCCTCCTCCGAGGGCGAGCAGTACTTC. The genes are TRBV2 and TRBJ2-7; TRBD2 agrees at 9 bases. The ends lost 3 bases at V and 6 bases at J; junction bases unmatched: 18. This CDR3 spans 18 amino acids. CDR1 SNHLY and CDR2 FYNNEI come from the germline V gene.

This sequence joins TRBV19 and TRBJ1-5, with D unclear. The CDR3 is 15 amino acids. Germline-derived CDR1 and CDR2 are LNHDA and SQIVND (reference sequence). The ends were cut back, 3 bases at V and 2 bases at J, with 11 bases in the middle. The CDR3 reads CASSMIRERNQPQHF. CDR3 nucleotides: TGTGCCAGTAGTATGATTCGGGAGCGCAATCAGCCCCAGCATTTT.

V usage is TRBV6-1 and J usage is TRBJ1-1, with 10 positions matching TRBD1. In germline, CDR1 is MNHNS, CDR2 SASEGT. J gave up 4 bases and V 7 bases, and 9 bases lay outside the gene matches. This CDR3 has 15 amino acids. The CDR3 loop reads CASTWTGGLGTEAFF. The CDR3 DNA follows: TGTGCCAGCACCTGGACAGGGGGTTTGGGCACTGAAGCTTTCTTT.

The chain has TRBV30 and TRBJ1-3; 7 bases agree with TRBD1. CDR1 and CDR2 (germline): GTSNPN, SVGIG (reference sequence). The J segment lost 4 bases and the V segment lost 2 bases, leaving 11 bases of the junction unmatched. The CDR3 runs 16 residues. The chain's CDR3 is CAWSPRGTVWGNTIYF. DNA of the CDR3: TGTGCCTGGAGTCCCCGTGGGACAGTTTGGGGAAACACCATATATTTT.

Concerning this clone: Other DNA sequences in the sample encode the same CDR3. This rearrangement joins TRBV27 to TRBJ2-7; the D gene is possibly TRBD2 (6 bases). Trimming shortened V by 8 bases and J by 2 bases, and 13 bases separated the two germline ends. CDR3 length: 13 residues. From germline, CDR1 is MNHEY and CDR2 SMNVEV (reference sequence). The CDR3 region has the DNA TGTGCCAGCTCCTTCGGGAGCGCCTACGAGCAGTACTTC. Translation: CASSFGSAYEQYF.

The gene calls are TRBV7-9 and TRBJ2-1, with 7 bases lining up with TRBD2. The V segment lost 5 bases and the J segment 5 bases; nucleotides outside the gene matches: 12. Germline CDR1 and CDR2: SEHNR and FQNEAQ (reference sequence). The CDR3 is 16 amino acids. CDR3 loop: CASSTHNTLAHNEQFF. The CDR3 DNA reads TGTGCCAGCAGCACTCACAACACACTAGCGCACAATGAGCAGTTCTTC.

The CDR3 loop reads CSVKTGSYEQYF. For the CDR3, the DNA is TGCAGCGTCAAGACCGGCTCCTACGAGCAGTACTTC. The chain has TRBV29-1 and TRBJ2-5, with D hard to call. The assigned J gene may be wrong: the sequence end matches TRBJ2-7 better. Germline V gives CDR1 SQVTM, CDR2 ANQGSEA. The CDR3 loop spans 12 amino acids.

The chain carries TRBV28 and TRBJ2-7; 7 positions match TRBD1. CDR1 and CDR2 from the germline V gene are MDHEN and SYDVKM. CDR3 length equals 13 residues. The trim removed 11 bases at V and 2 bases at J, leaving 9 bases unmatched. In DNA form, the CDR3 reads TGTGCCGTCCCCGGGGACAGTACCTACGAGCAGTACTTC. Encoded protein: CAVPGDSTYEQYF.

The chain carries TRBV28 and TRBJ2-3, with no clear D. Germline V CDR1 and CDR2: MDHEN, SYDVKM. With 2 bases removed from V and 5 bases from J, the gap between germline ends came to 8 bases. The CDR3 sequence is 13 residues long. The CDR3 reads CASSLIREDTQYF. DNA for the CDR3: TGTGCCAGCAGTTTAATAAGGGAAGATACGCAGTATTTT.